Detailed here is one TCR beta chain. Its antigen specificity is not known. Base qualities are not at hand, and no much larger clone is one base apart. According to the germline V gene, CDR1 reads SGHRS and CDR2 reads YFSETQ. From cysteine to phenylalanine, the CDR3 is 16 amino acids long. CDR3 DNA is the only sequence kept; it has 48 bases, read in frame from the first base. Relative to germline, V is missing 4 bases and J is missing 7 bases, with 5 bases of the junction outside any gene match. Instrument used: Illumina NovaSeq 6000. TCRalpha and TCRbeta cDNA libraries were constructed by 5'RACE with constant-segment primers, with sample barcodes and unique molecular identifiers being introduced. Trizol reagent was used to extract RNA from every sample. Library amplification was performed in two PCR steps, and a second sample barcode and Illumina TruSeq adapters were introduced in the second step. The libraries were sequenced on an Illumina NovaSeq using 2 x 150 bp paired-end reads. The authors processed their data as follows. With migec v1.2.7, reads were demultiplexed and then collapsed into UMI-guided consensus sequences. Using mixcr v2.1.11, UMI consensuses were aligned to TRA and TRB V and J templates and then assembled into clonotypes. Expanded or contracted clonotypes were those called significant by both edgeR and NoisET, with noise models trained on biological replicates. For edgeR calls, the thresholds were a false discovery rate-adjusted p below 0.01 and a log2 fold-change of 1. PCA with hierarchical clustering of max-normalized trajectories of the 1000 most abundant clonotypes was used as exploratory dynamics analysis. Separately sequenced CD4+ and CD8+ repertoires were used to assign the CD4 or CD8 phenotype of responding clones. TCRdb reprocessing: public reads trimmed at Q25 with fastp, clones called with MiXCR, in-frame beta chains kept. All rows with the same CDR3 protein become a single entry with the most common DNA and genes. TCRdb's processing, not the study's, gives the V and J calls here. In all, the sample holds over 10,000 distinct CDR3 sequences, and under 20% of those were seen once. Of the sample, about three fifths falls within the top ten clones.

This sample was taken from a study of T-cell memory formation after mild COVID-19 (dated by TCRdb to the early 2020s). About the full investigation: TCR sequence clusters from the two donors were found to be largely donor specific. In two donors, T-cell clones that expanded and contracted after mild COVID-19 were followed by sequencing TCRalpha and TCRbeta repertoires longitudinally. The cohort was made up of two young adult volunteers, one female and one male, who were previously healthy. Beyond this particular receptor, the publication reports: Some responding clones were found in pre-infection memory, which suggests that pre-existing cross-reactive memory T cells took part in the SARS-CoV-2 response. The study included only two mild cases, and larger cohorts that include severe cases with pre-infection samples were judged to be necessary. Balanced CD4/CD8 phenotypes were observed for clones contracting from day 15 to 85, whereas a bias towards CD4+ was observed for a second wave of clones expanding from day 15 to 37. SARS-CoV-2 specificity was not confirmed for the second-wave clones peaking on day 37. Contracting CD4+ clones appeared mostly in the CM and EM memory subsets, whereas CD8+ clones were enriched in EMRA.

Ficoll-Paque density gradient centrifugation was the method used to isolate PBMCs. The sequencing sample was made of PBMCs or a T cell subset sorted from them (not recorded which). This sequence was found in a man aged 18 to 29 who had mild COVID-19 (a few samples of this study predate the infection). The sample titles of this study are shuffled in the database, so cell type and time point are left out; the donor was told from shared clones. The chain is made from TRBV5-1 and TRBJ2-4, with TRBD2 identical over 16 junction bases. The DNA reads TGCGCCAGCAGCGCCGGGACTAGCGGGGGGGGGAACATTCAGTACTTC. It translates as CASSAGTSGGGNIQYF.